Listed here are 7 T cell receptor beta chains from one sample, sequenced in a study of T-cell reconstitution after alpha-beta-depleted transplantation in children. As it was prepared, the TCRbeta library received unique molecular identifiers. TCRdb analysed the PCR reads with MiXCR anew, one entry per CDR3 protein. The sample consists of about 580,000 distinct CDR3 sequences, 20% to 25% of them appearing once. The sequencing here drew on PBMCs, mostly from graft donor cells, taken 360 days after TCRalphabeta/CD19-depleted stem cell transplant. These TCRs come from a boy under three years old who had a stem cell transplant for acute myeloid leukemia, so the T cells may come from the graft donor.

This clonotype was seen a handful of times. The J gene is TRBJ1-4, the V gene TRBV28; 7 bases align to TRBD1. Trimming cost V 5 bases and J 0 bases; bases outside gene matches: 6. The CDR3 is 16 amino acids. The germline V gene has CDR1 MDHEN and CDR2 SYDVKM. The CDR3 loop reads CASSIHQGATNEKLFF. DNA for the CDR3: TGTGCCAGCAGTATTCATCAGGGGGCAACTAATGAAAAACTGTTTTTT.

The rearrangement links TRBV12-3 or TRBV12-4 to TRBJ2-1, with TRBD2 matching 8 bases. The CDR3 covers 12 residues. Trimming cost V 3 bases and J 16 bases; bases outside gene matches: 8. CDR3 residues: CASSFGRGGQFF. The CDR3, as DNA: TGTGCCAGCAGTTTTGGTCGGGGGGGCCAATTCTTC.

Ten or more counts support this clonotype. V is TRBV24-1 and J is TRBJ2-3; 7 bases line up with TRBD1. The CDR3 totals 12 residues. CDR1 KGHDR and CDR2 SFDVKD come from the germline V gene. The V segment lost 9 bases and the J segment 5 bases; nucleotides outside the gene matches: 4. The CDR3 is CATGDSLDTQYF. The CDR3 DNA reads TGTGCCACCGGGGACAGCCTAGATACGCAGTATTTT.

The sample holds many counts of this clonotype. CDR3 region: CASSAAGPDLQIYEQYV. The CDR3 DNA sequence: TGTGCCAGCTCAGCGGCGGGGCCCGACCTCCAAATCTACGAGCAGTACGTC. The chain employs TRBV28 and TRBJ2-7; TRBD2 might be the D (6 bases). The CDR3 is 17 amino acids. CDR1 is MDHEN, CDR2 SYDVKM, per germline. V was pared by 8 bases and J by 3 bases, with 26 bases between.

This chain joins TRBV15 and TRBJ2-1; D unresolved. V was clipped by 0 bases and J by 3 bases, with 21 bases between them. The CDR3 covers 19 residues. Germline assignment: CDR1 LNHNV and CDR2 YYDKDF (reference sequence). This CDR3 reads CATSRDSSPRRNRYNEQFF. Written as DNA, the CDR3 is TGTGCCACCAGCAGAGATTCCTCCCCAAGGCGAAACCGCTACAATGAGCAGTTCTTC.

This chain uses TRBV5-1 with TRBJ2-7; D is possibly TRBD2 (6 bases). Trimming removed 0 bases from V and 1 base from J, with 14 bases in between. The CDR3 covers 16 residues. Germline values: CDR1 SGHRS, CDR2 YFSETQ. CDR3 in DNA: TGCGCCAGCAGCTTGGGTCCCGGAGGGTTTTCCTACGAGCAGTACGTC. It translates to CASSLGPGGFSYEQYV.

This clonotype has just a few counts. The gene calls are TRBV5-1 and TRBJ2-3, with 8 bases aligning to TRBD2. After removal of 3 bases from V and 3 bases from J, the junction contained 9 bases not matched to a gene. CDR3 length equals 16 residues. Per germline, CDR1 SGHRS and CDR2 YFSETQ. The CDR3 DNA reads as TGCGCCAGCAGCTACCGACTAGCGAGTCGGACAGATACGCAGTATTTT. It codes for CASSYRLASRTDTQYF.